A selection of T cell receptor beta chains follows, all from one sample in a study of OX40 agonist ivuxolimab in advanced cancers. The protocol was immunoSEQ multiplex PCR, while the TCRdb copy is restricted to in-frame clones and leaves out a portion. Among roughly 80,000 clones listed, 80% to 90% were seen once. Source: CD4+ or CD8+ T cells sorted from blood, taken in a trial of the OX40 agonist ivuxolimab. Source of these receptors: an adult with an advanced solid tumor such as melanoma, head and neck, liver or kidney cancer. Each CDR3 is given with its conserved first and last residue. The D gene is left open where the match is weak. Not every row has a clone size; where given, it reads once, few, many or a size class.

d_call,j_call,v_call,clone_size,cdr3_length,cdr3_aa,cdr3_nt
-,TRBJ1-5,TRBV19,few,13,CASSFLGNQPQHF,TGTGCCAGTAGTTTCCTAGGGAATCAGCCCCAGCATTTT
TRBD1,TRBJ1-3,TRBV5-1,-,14,CASRLGQPGNTIYF,TGCGCCAGCAGGTTGGGACAGCCTGGAAACACCATATATTTT
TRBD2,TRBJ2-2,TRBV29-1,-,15,CSVGTSGRASGELFF,TGCAGCGTTGGGACTAGCGGGAGGGCCTCCGGGGAGCTGTTTTTT
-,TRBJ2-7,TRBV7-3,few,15,CASSEKGQGGYEQYF,TGTGCCAGCAGCGAAAAGGGCCAGGGCGGATACGAGCAGTACTTC
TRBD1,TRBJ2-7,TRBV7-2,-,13,CASSLTGFNEQYF,TGTGCCAGCAGCTTGACAGGGTTTAACGAGCAGTACTTC
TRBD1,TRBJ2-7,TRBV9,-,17,CASSLSTGQGASGEQYF,TGTGCCAGCAGTCTTAGTACGGGACAGGGGGCCTCAGGCGAGCAGTACTTC
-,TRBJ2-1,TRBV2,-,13,CARSAALYNEQFF,TGTGCCAGGTCGGCAGCCTTGTACAATGAGCAGTTCTTC
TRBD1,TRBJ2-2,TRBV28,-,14,CASTPGTGAGELFF,TGTGCCAGCACCCCCGGGACAGGGGCCGGGGAGCTGTTTTTT
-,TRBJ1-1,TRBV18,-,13,CASSPDQNTEAFF,TGTGCCAGCTCACCTGATCAAAACACTGAAGCTTTCTTT
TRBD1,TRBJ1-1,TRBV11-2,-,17,CASSLLQGRAMNTEAFF,TGTGCCAGCAGCTTACTACAGGGGCGGGCGATGAACACTGAAGCTTTCTTT
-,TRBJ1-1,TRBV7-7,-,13,CASSFGQNTGAFF,TGTGCCAGCAGCTTTGGCCAGAACACTGGAGCTTTCTTT
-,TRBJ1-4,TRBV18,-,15,CASSPPEGAREKLFF,TGTGCCAGCTCACCACCGGAAGGGGCTCGTGAAAAACTGTTTTTT
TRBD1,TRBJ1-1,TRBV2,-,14,CASSYTGGSTEAFF,TGTGCCAGCAGTTATACAGGGGGATCCACTGAAGCTTTCTTT
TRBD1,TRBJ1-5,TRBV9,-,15,CASAWGDSTNQPQHF,TGTGCCAGCGCTTGGGGGGACAGTACTAATCAGCCCCAGCATTTT
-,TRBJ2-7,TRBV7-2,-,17,CASSLEVTGTPLGEQYF,TGTGCCAGCAGCTTAGAAGTTACTGGGACACCCTTGGGCGAGCAGTACTTC
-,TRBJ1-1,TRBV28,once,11,CASRSSTEAFF,TGTGCCAGCAGATCGAGCACTGAAGCTTTCTTT
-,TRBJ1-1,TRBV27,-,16,CASSLGLLTLNTEAFF,TGTGCCAGCAGTTTAGGGCTTCTCACTTTGAACACTGAAGCTTTCTTT
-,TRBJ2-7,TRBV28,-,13,CASSRGVRYEQYF,TGTGCCAGCAGTCGTGGGGTTCGTTACGAGCAGTACTTC
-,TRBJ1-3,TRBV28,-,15,CATRRGPRSGNTIYF,TGTGCCACCCGCAGGGGCCCACGCTCTGGAAACACCATATATTTT
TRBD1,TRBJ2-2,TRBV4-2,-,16,CASSQGIGGGTGELFF,TGTGCCAGCAGCCAAGGAATAGGGGGCGGGACCGGGGAGCTGTTTTTT
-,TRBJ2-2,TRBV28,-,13,CASLRDNTGELFF,TGTGCCAGCCTCAGGGATAACACCGGGGAGCTGTTTTTT
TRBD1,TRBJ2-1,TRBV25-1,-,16,CASSRQGAIVYNEQFF,TGTGCCAGCAGTAGACAGGGGGCGATCGTTTACAATGAGCAGTTCTTC
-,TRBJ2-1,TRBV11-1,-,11,CASRQGREQFF,TGTGCCAGCAGACAGGGAAGAGAGCAGTTCTTC
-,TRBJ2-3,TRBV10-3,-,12,CAISEGADTQYF,TGTGCCATCAGTGAGGGGGCAGATACGCAGTATTTT
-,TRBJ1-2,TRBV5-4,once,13,CASSSSDKDGYTF,TGTGCCAGCAGCTCCTCGGACAAGGATGGCTACACCTTC
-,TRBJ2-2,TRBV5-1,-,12,CASSIRTGELFF,TGCGCCAGCAGCATCCGCACCGGGGAGCTGTTTTTT
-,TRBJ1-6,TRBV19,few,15,CASTRLGEGNSPLHF,TGTGCCAGCACGAGGCTGGGGGAAGGTAATTCACCCCTCCACTTT
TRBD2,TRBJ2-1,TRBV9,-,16,CASSFRTSGGYNEQFF,TGTGCCAGCAGCTTTAGGACTAGCGGGGGGTACAATGAGCAGTTCTTC
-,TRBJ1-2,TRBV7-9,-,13,CASSQLSNYGYTF,TGTGCCAGCAGCCAACTCTCGAACTATGGCTACACCTTC
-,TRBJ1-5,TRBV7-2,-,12,CASSLHNQPQHF,TGTGCCAGCAGCTTACATAATCAGCCCCAGCATTTT
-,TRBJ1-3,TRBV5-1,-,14,CASSLGALGNTIYF,TGCGCCAGCAGCTTGGGGGCGCTGGGAAACACCATATATTTT
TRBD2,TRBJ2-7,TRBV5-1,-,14,CASSVGGGAYEQYF,TGCGCCAGCAGCGTGGGCGGGGGGGCCTACGAGCAGTACTTC
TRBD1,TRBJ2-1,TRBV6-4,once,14,CASSEQGNTNEQFF,TGTGCCAGCAGTGAACAGGGGAACACGAATGAGCAGTTCTTC
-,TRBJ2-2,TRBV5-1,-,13,CASSSSGTGELFF,TGCGCCAGCAGCTCCTCGGGTACCGGGGAGCTGTTTTTT
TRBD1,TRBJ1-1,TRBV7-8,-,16,CASSLLRQGLATEAFF,TGTGCCAGCAGCTTACTCAGACAGGGCTTGGCGACTGAAGCTTTCTTT
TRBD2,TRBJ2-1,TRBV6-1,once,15,CASKSSGRAYNEQFF,TGTGCCAGCAAATCTAGCGGGAGGGCCTACAATGAGCAGTTCTTC
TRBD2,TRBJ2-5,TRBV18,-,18,CASSPPQRTSGYQETQYF,TGTGCCAGCTCACCACCTCAAAGGACTAGCGGTTACCAAGAGACCCAGTACTTC
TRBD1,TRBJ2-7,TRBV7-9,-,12,CASSSFRQGAIF,TGTGCCAGCAGCTCCTTCAGACAGGGGGCCATCTTC
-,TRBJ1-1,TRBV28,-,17,CASSFGANTVGNTEAFF,TGTGCCAGTAGTTTTGGGGCCAACACCGTAGGGAACACTGAAGCTTTCTTT
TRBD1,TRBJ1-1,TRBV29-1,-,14,CSVEVGQGATEAFF,TGCAGCGTTGAGGTGGGACAGGGGGCCACTGAAGCTTTCTTT
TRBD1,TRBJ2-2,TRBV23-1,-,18,CASSQSFSGTANTGELFF,TGCGCCAGCAGTCAATCGTTTTCAGGGACAGCCAACACCGGGGAGCTGTTTTTT
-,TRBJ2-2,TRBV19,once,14,CAIRAGSNTGELFF,TGTGCCATACGGGCAGGGTCGAACACCGGGGAGCTGTTTTTT
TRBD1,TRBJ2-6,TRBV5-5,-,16,CASRETGFSGANVLTF,TGTGCCAGCAGGGAGACAGGGTTCTCTGGGGCCAACGTCCTGACTTTC
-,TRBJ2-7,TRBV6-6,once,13,CASSYRSSYEQYF,TGTGCCAGCAGTTACAGGAGCTCCTACGAGCAGTACTTC
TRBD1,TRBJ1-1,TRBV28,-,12,CVAGQTNTEAFF,TGTGTGGCGGGACAGACCAACACTGAAGCTTTCTTT
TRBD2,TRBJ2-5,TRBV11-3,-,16,CASSPSRAGGFETQYF,TGTGCCAGCAGCCCGAGTAGGGCGGGAGGGTTTGAGACCCAGTACTTC
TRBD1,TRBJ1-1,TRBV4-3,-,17,CASSQEGQGAPNTEAFF,TGCGCCAGCAGCCAAGAGGGACAGGGGGCGCCGAACACTGAAGCTTTCTTT
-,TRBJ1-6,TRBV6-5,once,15,CASSPQAGAGSPLHF,TGTGCCAGCAGCCCACAGGCGGGGGCTGGATCACCCCTCCACTTT